This T cell receptor (beta chain) was sequenced during a study of T cell clonality in common variable immunodeficiency. Assay used: immunoSEQ multiplex PCR; TCRdb lists only in-frame clones, some missing. This sample comprises around 32,000 clones, none seen once only. The CDR3 extends over 17 amino acids. The V gene's germline CDR1 is SGHRS and CDR2 YFSETQ. Study-level results: Shared TCRbeta clones were fewer between CVID subjects than controls.

The table lists this clone with a few counts. Its antigen is not identified. The read ends 3 residues shy of where the CDR3 ends; the end is completed using the germline J gene. The origin of this receptor is a person between 18 and 75 years old in good health. The V call is TRBV5-1, the J call TRBJ2-2, with 12 bases lining up with TRBD1. Sequencing input: peripheral blood mononuclear cells. The CDR3 region is CASSLQPGQGAGEKLFF. The sequenced part of the CDR3 DNA is TGCGCCAGCAGCTTGCAACCGGGACAGGGGGCGGGAGAAAAG.